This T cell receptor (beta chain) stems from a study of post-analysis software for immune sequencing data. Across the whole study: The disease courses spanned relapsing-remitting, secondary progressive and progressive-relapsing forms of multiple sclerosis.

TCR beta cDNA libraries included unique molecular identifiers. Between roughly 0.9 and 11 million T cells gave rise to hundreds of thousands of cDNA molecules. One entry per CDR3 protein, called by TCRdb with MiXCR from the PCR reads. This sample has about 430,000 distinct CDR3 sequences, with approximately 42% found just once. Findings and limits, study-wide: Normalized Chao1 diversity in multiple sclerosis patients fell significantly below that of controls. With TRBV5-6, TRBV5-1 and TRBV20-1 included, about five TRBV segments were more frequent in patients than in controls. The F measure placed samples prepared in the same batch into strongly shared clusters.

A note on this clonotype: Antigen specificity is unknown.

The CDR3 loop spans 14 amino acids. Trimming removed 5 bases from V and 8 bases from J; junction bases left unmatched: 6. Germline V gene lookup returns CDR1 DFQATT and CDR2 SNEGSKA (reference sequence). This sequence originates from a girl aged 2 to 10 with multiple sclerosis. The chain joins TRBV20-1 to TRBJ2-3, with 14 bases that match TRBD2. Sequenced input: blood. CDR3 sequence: CSAGGLAGVSTQYF. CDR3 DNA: TGCAGTGCTGGGGGACTAGCGGGAGTATCTACGCAGTATTTT.